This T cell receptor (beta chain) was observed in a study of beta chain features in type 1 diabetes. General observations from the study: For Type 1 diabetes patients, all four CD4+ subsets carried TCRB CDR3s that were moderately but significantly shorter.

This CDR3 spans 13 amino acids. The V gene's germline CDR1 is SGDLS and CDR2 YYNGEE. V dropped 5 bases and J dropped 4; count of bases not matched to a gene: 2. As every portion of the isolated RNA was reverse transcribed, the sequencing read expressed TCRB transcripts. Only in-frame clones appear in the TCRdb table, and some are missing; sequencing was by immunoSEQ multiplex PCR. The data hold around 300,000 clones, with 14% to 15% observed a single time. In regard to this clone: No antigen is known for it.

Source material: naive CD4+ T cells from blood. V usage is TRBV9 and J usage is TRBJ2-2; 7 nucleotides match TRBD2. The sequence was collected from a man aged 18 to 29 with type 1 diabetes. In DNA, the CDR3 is TGTGCCAGCAGGGGGGGGGTCACCGGGGAGCTGTTTTTT. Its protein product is CASRGGVTGELFF.